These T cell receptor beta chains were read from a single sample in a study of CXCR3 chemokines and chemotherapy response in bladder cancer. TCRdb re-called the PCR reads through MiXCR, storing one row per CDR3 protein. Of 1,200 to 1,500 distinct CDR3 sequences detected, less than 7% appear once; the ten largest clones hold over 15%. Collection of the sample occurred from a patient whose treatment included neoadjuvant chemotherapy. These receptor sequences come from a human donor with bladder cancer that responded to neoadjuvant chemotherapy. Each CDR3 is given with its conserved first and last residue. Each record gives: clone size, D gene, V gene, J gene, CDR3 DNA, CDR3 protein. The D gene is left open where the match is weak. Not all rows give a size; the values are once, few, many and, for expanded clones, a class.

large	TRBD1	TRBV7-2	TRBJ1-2	TGTGCCAGCAGCTTGGACAGGGACTATGGCTACACCTTC	CASSLDRDYGYTF
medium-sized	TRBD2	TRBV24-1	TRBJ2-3	TGTGCCACCAGTGACAAGACTAGCGGCCCCACAGATACGCAGTATTTT	CATSDKTSGPTDTQYF
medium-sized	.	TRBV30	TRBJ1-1	TGTGCCTGGAGTGGAAGGACGCAGAACACTGAAGCTTTCTTT	CAWSGRTQNTEAFF
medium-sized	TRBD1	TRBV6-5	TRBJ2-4	TGTGCCAGCAGTTACCTTGGGACAGGGGGCAATTTGGGCAAAAACATTCAGTACTTC	CASSYLGTGGNLGKNIQYF
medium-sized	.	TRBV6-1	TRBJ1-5	TGTGCCAGCAGTGAAGAACAGGGATTCCAGCCCCAGCATTTT	CASSEEQGFQPQHF
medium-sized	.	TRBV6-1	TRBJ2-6	TGTGCCGCGGGGGCCCTTGCTTCAGGGGCCAACGTCCTGACTTTC	CAAGALASGANVLTF
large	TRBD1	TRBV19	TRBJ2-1	TGTGCCAGTAGTCCCCCCCCGGGACAGGGGGTCTACAATGAGCAGTTCTTC	CASSPPPGQGVYNEQFF
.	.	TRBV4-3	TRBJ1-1	TGCGCCAGCAGCGGGGGGGGCTCGACTGAAGCTTTCTTT	CASSGGGSTEAFF
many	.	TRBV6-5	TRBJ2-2	TGTGCCAGCAGTTACTATGTTATGCTGAACACCGGGGAGCTGTTTTTT	CASSYYVMLNTGELFF
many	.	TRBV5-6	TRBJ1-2	TGTGCCAGCAGCTTGGGTTCGGACGTCTATGGCTACACCTTC	CASSLGSDVYGYTF
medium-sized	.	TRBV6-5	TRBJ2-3	TGTGCCAGCATCGGGCCGGGGGAGGTGTATTTT	CASIGPGEVYF
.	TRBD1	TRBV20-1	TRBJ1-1	TGCAGTGCTACCACAGGGGTAGCTTTCTTT	CSATTGVAFF
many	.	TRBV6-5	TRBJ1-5	TGTGCCAGCAGTTTGAGGGCGTATAGCAATCAGCCCCAGCATTTT	CASSLRAYSNQPQHF
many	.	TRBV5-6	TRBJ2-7	TGTGCCAGCAGCTTCGACAGCTCCTACGAGCAGTACTTC	CASSFDSSYEQYF
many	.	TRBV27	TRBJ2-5	TGTGCCAGCAGTTTGGAGGGGGCCCCCAAAGAGACCCAGTACTTC	CASSLEGAPKETQYF
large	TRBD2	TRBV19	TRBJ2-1	TGTGCCAGTAGTATCCCCTGGCGGGGGGGGAATGAGCAGTTCTTC	CASSIPWRGGNEQFF
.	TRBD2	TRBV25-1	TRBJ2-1	TGTGCCAGCAGGGCTGATAGCGGGGGCTACAATGAGCAGTTCTTC	CASRADSGGYNEQFF
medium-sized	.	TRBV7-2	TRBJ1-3	TGTGCCAGCAGCTTAGTAAGCTCTGGAAACACCATATATTTT	CASSLVSSGNTIYF
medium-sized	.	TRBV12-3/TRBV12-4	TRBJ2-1	TGTGCCAGCAGCCCCCAAAGTGGGAATGAGCAGTTCTTC	CASSPQSGNEQFF
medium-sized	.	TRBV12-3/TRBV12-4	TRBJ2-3	TGTGCCAGCAGGGGCACAGATACGCAGTATTTT	CASRGTDTQYF
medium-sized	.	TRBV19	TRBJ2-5	TGTGCCAGTAGCCACCGGGGCCTCCAAGAGACCCAGTACTTC	CASSHRGLQETQYF
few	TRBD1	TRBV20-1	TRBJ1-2	TGCAGTGCTGGACAGGGGGGCGGCTACACCTTC	CSAGQGGGYTF
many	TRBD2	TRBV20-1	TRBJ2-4	TGCAGTGCTAGAGGCGTACTGCTAGCGGGGGGCATGGTGAACATTCAGTACTTC	CSARGVLLAGGMVNIQYF